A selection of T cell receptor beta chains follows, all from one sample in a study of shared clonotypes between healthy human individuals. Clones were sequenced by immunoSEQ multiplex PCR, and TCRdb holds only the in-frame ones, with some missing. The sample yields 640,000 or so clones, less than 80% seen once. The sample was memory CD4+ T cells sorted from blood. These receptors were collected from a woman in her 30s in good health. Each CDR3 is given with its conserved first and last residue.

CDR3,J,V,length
CASSLGQYQETQYF,TRBJ2-5,TRBV11-1,14
CSVVRQATDTQYF,TRBJ2-3,TRBV29-1,13
CASSRLGNTGELFF,TRBJ2-2,TRBV4-2,14
CASSPQTSTDTQYF,TRBJ2-3,TRBV18,14
CASSSGTGEQPQHF,TRBJ1-5,TRBV5-4,14
CASSADPRGRARDTQYF,TRBJ2-3,TRBV9,17
CASTPTVSGAREQYF,TRBJ2-7,TRBV27,15
CASSYQGRDYEQYF,TRBJ2-7,TRBV19,14
CATSRAPTGGSSPLHF,TRBJ1-6,TRBV15,16
CASSFPDRGSVNQPQHF,TRBJ1-5,TRBV7-8,17
CASTRGGFTMNTEAFF,TRBJ1-1,TRBV28,16
CASSRGQGDGYTF,TRBJ1-2,TRBV11-2,13
CASTKDRGIYEQYF,TRBJ2-7,TRBV7-2,14
CASSDVEETQYF,TRBJ2-5,TRBV25-1,12
CASSLRGAGEKLFF,TRBJ1-4,TRBV7-9,14
CASSQDEGNQPQHF,TRBJ1-5,TRBV4-1,14
CSAKGDRSYEQYF,TRBJ2-7,TRBV29-1,13
CASSHGTGGTGELFF,TRBJ2-2,TRBV5-1,15
CASSPPDRNYGYTF,TRBJ1-2,TRBV28,14
CASSRRMQGMVANEQFF,TRBJ2-1,TRBV18,17
CASSLHRGPDTQYF,TRBJ2-3,TRBV4-1,14
CASSVGSGGQPQHF,TRBJ1-5,TRBV2,14
CASSLRLAEGGAQYF,TRBJ2-5,TRBV11-2,15
CASSPSSNQPQHF,TRBJ1-5,TRBV18,13